This record looks at one T cell receptor (beta chain) sequence and its context. There are 15 residues in the CDR3. Germline CDR1 and CDR2: DFQATT and SNEGSKA (reference sequence). V was clipped by 5 bases and J by 6 bases; unmatched bases: 8. Unique molecular identifiers were built into the TCRbeta library. MiXCR, run by TCRdb on the PCR reads, gives a single entry per CDR3 protein. The table shows roughly 350,000 distinct CDR3 sequences, with 10% occurring only once. This record belongs to a study of T-cell reconstitution after alpha-beta-depleted transplantation in children. The clonotype originates from a human donor who donated a stem cell graft to a child with acute lymphoblastic leukemia. Sequencing was performed on PBMCs from the stem cell graft donor, taken from the stem cell graft. V and J are TRBV20-1 and TRBJ2-1; TRBD2 matches 12 bases. The CDR3 spells CSAYRLAGVANEQFF. The CDR3 region has the DNA TGCAGTGCTTATCGACTAGCGGGAGTCGCCAATGAGCAGTTCTTC.